One T cell receptor beta chain is described in this entry. Its antigen is not identified. The data derive from a study of blood T cells in healthy people across ages. General study results and limits: Because sorting was not performed, PBMCs prevented conclusive naive versus antigen-experienced comparison. Observed TCR beta diversity per million T cells went down as age went up. This fall followed a roughly linear course with age. Donor CMV infection status was unknown, possibly confounding age-related changes in expanded clonotypes.

The authors ran a second PCR of 7 to 11 cycles using a sample-barcoded 5' primer and a J-beta primer mix. TCRdb analysed the 5' RACE reads with MiXCR anew, one entry per CDR3 protein. The sample yields about 380,000 distinct CDR3 sequences, approximately 52% seen once. The source is a man aged 60 to 69 in good health. The sequencing sample was made of blood.

The CDR3 nucleotides read TGCGCCAGCAGCCAAGGAGAGACAGGGAACTACGAGCAGTACTTC. It yields the protein CASSQGETGNYEQYF. The rearrangement links TRBV4-1 to TRBJ2-7, with 7 bases identical to TRBD1. Looked up from germline, CDR1 is MGHRA and CDR2 is YSYEKL. V lost 1 base, J lost 3 bases, and 6 bases stayed unmatched. This CDR3 region has 15 residues.